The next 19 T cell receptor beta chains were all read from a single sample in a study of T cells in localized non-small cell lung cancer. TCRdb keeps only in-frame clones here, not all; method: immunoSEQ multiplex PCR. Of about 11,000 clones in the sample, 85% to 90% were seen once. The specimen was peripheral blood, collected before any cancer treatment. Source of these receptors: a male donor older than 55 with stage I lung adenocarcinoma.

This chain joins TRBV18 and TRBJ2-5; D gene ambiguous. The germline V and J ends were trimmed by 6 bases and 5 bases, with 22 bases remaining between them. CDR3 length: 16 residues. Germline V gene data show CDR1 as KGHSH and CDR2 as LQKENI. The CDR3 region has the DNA TGTGCCAGCTCCCGGAATTTGGCAAGTCCGACGGAGACCCAGTACTTC. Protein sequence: CASSRNLASPTETQYF. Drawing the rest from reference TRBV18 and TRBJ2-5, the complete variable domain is NAGVMQNPRHLVRRRGQEARLRCSPMKGHSHVYWYRQLPEEGLKFMVYLQKENIIDESGMPKERFSAEFPKEGPSILRIQQVVRGDSAAYFCASSRNLASPTETQYFGPGTRLLVL.

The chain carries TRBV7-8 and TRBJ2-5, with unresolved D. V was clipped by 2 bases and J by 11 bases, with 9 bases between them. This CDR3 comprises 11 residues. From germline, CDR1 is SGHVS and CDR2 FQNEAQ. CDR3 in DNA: TGTGCCAGCAGCTTATCCCAGGAGCAGTACTTC. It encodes CASSLSQEQYF.

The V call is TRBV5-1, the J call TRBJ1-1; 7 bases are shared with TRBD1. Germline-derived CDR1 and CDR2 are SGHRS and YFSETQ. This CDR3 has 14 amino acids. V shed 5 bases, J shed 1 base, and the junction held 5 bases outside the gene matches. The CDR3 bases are TGCGCCAGCAGAGCCGGGACAGAGAACACTGAAGCTTTCTTT. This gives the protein CASRAGTENTEAFF.

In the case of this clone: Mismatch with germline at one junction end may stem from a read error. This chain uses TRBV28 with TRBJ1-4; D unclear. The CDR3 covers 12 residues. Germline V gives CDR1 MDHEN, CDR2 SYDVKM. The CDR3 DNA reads TGTGCCAGCAGTTTCCGAGAAGGACCGTCCAATTTT. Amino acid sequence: CASSFREGPSNF.

The CDR3 sequence: CASSIRGQGGELFF. In DNA form, the CDR3 reads TGTGCCAGTAGTATCCGGGGGCAGGGCGGGGAGCTGTTTTTT. This sequence joins TRBV19 and TRBJ2-2, with D perhaps TRBD1 or TRBD2 (6 bases each). Germline-derived CDR1 and CDR2 are LNHDA and SQIVND (reference sequence). V lost 3 bases to trimming and J lost 7 bases, with 12 bases between them. This CDR3 has 14 residues.

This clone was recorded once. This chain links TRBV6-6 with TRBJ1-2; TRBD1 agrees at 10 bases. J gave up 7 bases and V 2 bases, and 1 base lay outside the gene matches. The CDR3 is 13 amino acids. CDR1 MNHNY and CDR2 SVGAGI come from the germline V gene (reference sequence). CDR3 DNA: TGTGCCAGCAGTTACCGGGACAGGGGTGGCTACACCTTC. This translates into CASSYRDRGGYTF.

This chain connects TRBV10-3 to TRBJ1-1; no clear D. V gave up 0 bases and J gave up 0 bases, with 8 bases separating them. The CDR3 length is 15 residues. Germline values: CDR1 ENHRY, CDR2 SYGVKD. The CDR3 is CAISESPGLNTEAFF. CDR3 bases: TGTGCCATCAGTGAGTCGCCGGGGTTGAACACTGAAGCTTTCTTT.

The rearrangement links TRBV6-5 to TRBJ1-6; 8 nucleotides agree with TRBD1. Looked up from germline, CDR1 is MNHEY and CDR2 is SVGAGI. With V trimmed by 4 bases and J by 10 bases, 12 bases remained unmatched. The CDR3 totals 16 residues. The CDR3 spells CASSSAAGTGSSPLHF. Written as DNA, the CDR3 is TGTGCCAGCAGTTCCGCTGCCGGGACAGGTTCATCACCCCTCCACTTT.

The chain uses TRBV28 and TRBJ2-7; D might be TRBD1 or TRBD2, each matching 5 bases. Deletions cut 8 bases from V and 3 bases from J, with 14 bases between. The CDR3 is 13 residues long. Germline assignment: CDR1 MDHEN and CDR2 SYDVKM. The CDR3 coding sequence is TGTGCCAGCCTCCCTGGGGGAGTCTACGAGCAGTACTTC. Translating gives CASLPGGVYEQYF.

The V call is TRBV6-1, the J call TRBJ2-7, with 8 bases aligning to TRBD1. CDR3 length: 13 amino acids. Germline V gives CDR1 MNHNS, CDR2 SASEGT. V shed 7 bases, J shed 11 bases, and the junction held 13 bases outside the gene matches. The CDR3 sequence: CASIPSTGVKEYF. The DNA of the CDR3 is TGTGCCAGCATTCCATCGACAGGGGTTAAGGAGTACTTC.

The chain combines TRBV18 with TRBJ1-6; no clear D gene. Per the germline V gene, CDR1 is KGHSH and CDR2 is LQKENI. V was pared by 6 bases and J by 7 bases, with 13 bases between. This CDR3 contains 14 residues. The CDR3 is CASSPGIVNSPLHF. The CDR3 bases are TGTGCCAGCTCTCCCGGGATAGTCAATTCACCCCTCCACTTT.

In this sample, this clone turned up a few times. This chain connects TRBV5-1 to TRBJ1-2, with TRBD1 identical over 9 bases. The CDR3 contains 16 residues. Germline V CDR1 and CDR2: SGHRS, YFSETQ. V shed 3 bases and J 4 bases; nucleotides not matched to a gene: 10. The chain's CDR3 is CASSWAAEDRGYGYTF. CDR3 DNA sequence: TGCGCCAGCAGCTGGGCGGCCGAGGACAGGGGCTATGGCTACACCTTC.

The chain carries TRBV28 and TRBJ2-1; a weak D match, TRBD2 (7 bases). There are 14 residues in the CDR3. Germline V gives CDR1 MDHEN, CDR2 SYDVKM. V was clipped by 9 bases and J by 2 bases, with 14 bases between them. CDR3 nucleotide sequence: TGTGCCAGTACGGGGGGCAGGACCTACAATGAGCAGTTCTTC. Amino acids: CASTGGRTYNEQFF.

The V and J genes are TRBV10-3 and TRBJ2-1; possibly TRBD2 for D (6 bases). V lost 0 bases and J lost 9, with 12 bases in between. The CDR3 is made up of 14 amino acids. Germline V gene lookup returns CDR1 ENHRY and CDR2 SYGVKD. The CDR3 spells CAISESNSGGEQFF. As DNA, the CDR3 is TGTGCCATCAGTGAGTCGAATAGCGGCGGTGAGCAGTTCTTC.

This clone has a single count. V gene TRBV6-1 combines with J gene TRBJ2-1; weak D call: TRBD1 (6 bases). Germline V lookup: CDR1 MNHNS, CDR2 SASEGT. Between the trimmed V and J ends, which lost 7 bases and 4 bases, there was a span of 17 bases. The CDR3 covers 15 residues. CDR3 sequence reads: CASTRGQNSYNEQFF. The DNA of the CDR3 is TGTGCCAGCACCCGAGGACAGAATTCTTACAATGAGCAGTTCTTC.

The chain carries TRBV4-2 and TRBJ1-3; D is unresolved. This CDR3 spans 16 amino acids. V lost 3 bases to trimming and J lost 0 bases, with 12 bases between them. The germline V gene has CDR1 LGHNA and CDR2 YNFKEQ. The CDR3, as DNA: TGTGCCAGCAGCCACCCGACCGGAACCTCTGGAAACACCATATATTTT. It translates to CASSHPTGTSGNTIYF.

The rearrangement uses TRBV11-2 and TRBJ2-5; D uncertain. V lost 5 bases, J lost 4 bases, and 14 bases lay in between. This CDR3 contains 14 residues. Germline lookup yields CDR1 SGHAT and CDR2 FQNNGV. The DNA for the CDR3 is TGTGCCAGCAGCCCCCAACCCCTTGTAGAGACCCAGTACTTC. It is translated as CASSPQPLVETQYF.

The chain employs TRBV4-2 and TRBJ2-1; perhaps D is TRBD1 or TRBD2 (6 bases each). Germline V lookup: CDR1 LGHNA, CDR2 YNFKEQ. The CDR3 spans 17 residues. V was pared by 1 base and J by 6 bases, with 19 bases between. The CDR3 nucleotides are TGTGCCAGCAGCCAAGCACCCCCGGGGGCGCCCCCCAATGAGCAGTTCTTC. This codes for CASSQAPPGAPPNEQFF.

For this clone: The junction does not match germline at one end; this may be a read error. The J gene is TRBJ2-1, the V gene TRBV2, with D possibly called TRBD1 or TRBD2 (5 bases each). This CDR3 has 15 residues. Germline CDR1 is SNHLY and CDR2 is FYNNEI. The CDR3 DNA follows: TGTGCCAGCAGTGGAGGGGAAAGTTCCTACAATGAGCAGCTCTTC. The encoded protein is CASSGGESSYNEQLF. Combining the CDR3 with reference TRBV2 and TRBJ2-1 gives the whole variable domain EPEVTQTPSHQVTQMGQEVILRCVPISNHLYFYWYRQILGQKVEFLVSFYNNEISEKSEIFDDQFSVERPDGSNFTLKIRSTKLEDSAMYFCASSGGESSYNEQLFGPGTRLTVL.